This TCR beta chain was sequenced in a study of PD-L1 blockade in urothelial cancer (dated 2017 in TCRdb). As for the study more broadly: Therapy was started at some point between 2013 and 2015 for all patients, and atezolizumab 1,200 mg was administered intravenously every 3 weeks. About nine tenths of the roughly 29 patients were males with bladder-origin urothelial cancer, and about 65% of the roughly 30 reported a prior smoking history. Patients had an ECOG performance status of 0 or 1 and had received between 0 and 3 prior chemotherapy regimens. Blood samples were analyzed at 3 weeks after treatment start (second dose) and at 6 weeks after treatment start. Blood samples yielded a median of 141,255 T cells and approximately 83,000 unique TCRs, with median clonality around 0.083. The study was an exploratory multi-omic analysis of somatic, immune and clinical correlates of response to PD-L1 blockade with atezolizumab in urothelial cancer. Pretreatment tumor samples, along with matched peripheral blood serially collected before and after atezolizumab treatment, were subjected to TCR sequencing. Durable clinical benefit meant progression-free survival longer than 6 months, and TCR features were also tested against progression-free and overall survival. In the same patients, whole exome sequencing and RNA sequencing of pretreatment tumors were performed in addition to TCR sequencing. Several patients reached durable clinical benefit, while around 19 patients did not. Approximately 29 patients had pretreatment blood TCR-seq, around 25 had at least one posttreatment blood collection, and around 25 had tumor TCR-seq.

Points the paper makes about the study in general: Improved progression-free and overall survival was associated with having pretreatment peripheral blood TCR clonality below the median. At 3 weeks after the start of treatment, tumor-associated TCR clones in peripheral blood had expanded more in patients with durable benefit (n of about 20, p = 0.022). Because of the small sample size (n ≈ 31) and the many exploratory analyses performed, the results are intended to be regarded as hypothesis-generating.

A cohort of more than 25 patients with locally advanced or metastatic urothelial carcinoma, treated at Memorial Sloan Kettering on a trial protocol, was included. Peripheral blood mononuclear cells were collected pretreatment and during treatment, at between 1 and 8 total time points per patient. The Qiagen DNeasy Blood extraction kit was used to purify genomic DNA from total PBMCs and from tumor samples. PBMCs were collected pretreatment and during treatment, and were isolated and stored as previously described. The germline V gene (reference sequence) provides CDR1 LNHNV and CDR2 YYDKDF. Spanning cysteine to phenylalanine, the CDR3 consists of 16 amino acids. Only CDR3 DNA remains: 48 bases, in frame from the first base. Cut back by 0 bases and 7 bases, the V and J ends lie 15 bases apart. Remarks on this clone: The antigen it binds to is not known. One base away there is no much larger clone; base qualities are not given.

Synthetic TCR analog templates were spiked into each PCR so that absolute template abundance could be estimated from read counts. The immunoSEQ assay used bias-controlled V and J gene primers to amplify TCRbeta CDR3 regions from genomic DNA. Sequencing of rearranged TCRbeta segments was performed at approximately 20X coverage. Regarding the original processing steps: Sequencing errors were corrected by clustering and CDR3s were annotated against IMGT to assign V, D and J genes. Downstream analyses used only productive TCRbeta rearrangements, leaving out any out-of-frame or stop-codon sequences. Clonality was computed as one minus Shannon entropy normalized by the log of the number of unique productive sequences. Clones differing between time points or between blood and tumor were identified by Fisher's exact test with Benjamini-Hochberg correction at adjusted p below 0.01. Drawn from immuneACCESS, this table holds only the in-frame rearrangements with V and J called that TCRdb kept. Clones are partly lost; checked studies trace under half to an unresolved V gene and leave the rest unexplained. Clone size and V and J calls were adopted from that table, with D and trimming inferred from the DNA. The sample table lists approximately 100,000 clones, about nine tenths of them with a count of one. Clones ranked in the top ten supply approximately 1% of the sample.

The source material was PBMCs, sampled around atezolizumab (anti-PD-L1) treatment. This TCR was sampled from a woman older than 75 with urothelial cancer. In this chain, TRBV15 is recombined with TRBJ1-4; the D gene is perhaps TRBD1, on 5 matching bases. The nucleotide sequence reads TGTGCCACCAGCAGAGACCCGGGGGTAGTGGGTGAAAAACTGTTTTTT. It encodes CATSRDPGVVGEKLFF.